This T cell receptor (beta chain) was obtained from a study of T cell responses to AZD1222 COVID-19 vaccine. J was trimmed by 6 bases and V by 10 bases; bases with no gene match: 8. This CDR3 is built from 13 residues. CDR1 is MNHEY, CDR2 SVGAGI, per germline. Measured with immunoSEQ multiplex PCR; TCRdb has only the in-frame clones, and not every one. This sample has approximately 180,000 clones, with roughly 88% found just once. The origin of this receptor is an adult in good health. This chain uses TRBV6-5 with TRBJ1-5; 8 bases are a match to TRBD1. Sequenced material: peripheral blood, taken on day 0 of AZD1222 vaccination. The CDR3 sequence is CATSDRVRQPQHF. The DNA of the CDR3 is TGTGCCACCTCGGACAGGGTTCGTCAGCCCCAGCATTTT.